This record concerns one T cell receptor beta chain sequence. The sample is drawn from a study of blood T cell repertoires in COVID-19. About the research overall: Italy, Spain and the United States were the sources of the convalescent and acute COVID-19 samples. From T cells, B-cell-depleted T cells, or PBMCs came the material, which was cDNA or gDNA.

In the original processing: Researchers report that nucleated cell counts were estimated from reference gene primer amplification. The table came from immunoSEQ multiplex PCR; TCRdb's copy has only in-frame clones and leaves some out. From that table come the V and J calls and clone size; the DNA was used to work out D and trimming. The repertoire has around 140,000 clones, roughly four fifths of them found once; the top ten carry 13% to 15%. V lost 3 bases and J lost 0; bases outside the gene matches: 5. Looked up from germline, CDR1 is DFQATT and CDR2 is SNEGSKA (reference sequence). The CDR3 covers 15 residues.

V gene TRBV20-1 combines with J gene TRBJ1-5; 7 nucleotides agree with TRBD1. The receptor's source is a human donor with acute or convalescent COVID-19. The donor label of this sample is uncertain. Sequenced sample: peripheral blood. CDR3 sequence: CSASDRANSNQPQHF. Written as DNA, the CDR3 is TGCAGTGCTAGTGACAGGGCCAATAGCAATCAGCCCCAGCATTTT.